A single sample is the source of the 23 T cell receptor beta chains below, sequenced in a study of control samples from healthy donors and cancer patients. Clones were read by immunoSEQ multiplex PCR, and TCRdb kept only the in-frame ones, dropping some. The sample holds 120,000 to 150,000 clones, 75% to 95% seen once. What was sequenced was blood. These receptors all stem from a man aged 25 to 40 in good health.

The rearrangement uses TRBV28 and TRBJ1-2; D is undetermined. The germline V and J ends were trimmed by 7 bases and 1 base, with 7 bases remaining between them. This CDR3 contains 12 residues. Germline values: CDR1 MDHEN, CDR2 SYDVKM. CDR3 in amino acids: CASTAVNYGYTF. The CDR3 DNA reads TGTGCCAGCACGGCAGTTAACTATGGCTACACCTTC.

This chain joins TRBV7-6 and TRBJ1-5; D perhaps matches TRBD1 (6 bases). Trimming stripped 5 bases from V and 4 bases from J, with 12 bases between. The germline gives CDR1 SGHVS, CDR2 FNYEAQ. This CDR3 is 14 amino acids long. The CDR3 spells CASSPEQGNQPQHF. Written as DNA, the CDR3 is TGTGCCAGCAGCCCAGAACAGGGAAATCAGCCCCAGCATTTT.

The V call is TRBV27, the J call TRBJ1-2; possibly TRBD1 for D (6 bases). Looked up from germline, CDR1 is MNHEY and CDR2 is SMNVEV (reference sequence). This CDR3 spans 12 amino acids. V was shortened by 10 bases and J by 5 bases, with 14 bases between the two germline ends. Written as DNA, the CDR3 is TGTGCCACGAAGGGGGGTGGGTATGGCTACACCTTC. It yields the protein CATKGGGYGYTF.

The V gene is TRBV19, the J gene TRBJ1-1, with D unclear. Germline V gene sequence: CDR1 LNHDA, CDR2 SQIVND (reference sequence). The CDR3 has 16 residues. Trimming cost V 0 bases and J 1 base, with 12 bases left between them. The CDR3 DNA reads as TGTGCCAGTAGTATAGATGGAGCTCGACAGAACACTGAAGCTTTCTTT. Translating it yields CASSIDGARQNTEAFF.

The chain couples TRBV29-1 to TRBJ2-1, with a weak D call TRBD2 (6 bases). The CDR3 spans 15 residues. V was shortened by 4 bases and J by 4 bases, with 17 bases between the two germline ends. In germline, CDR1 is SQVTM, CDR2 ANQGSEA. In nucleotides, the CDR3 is TGCAGCGTTGGTTCAGGGAGGTTGGGGTACAATGAGCAGTTCTTC. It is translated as CSVGSGRLGYNEQFF.

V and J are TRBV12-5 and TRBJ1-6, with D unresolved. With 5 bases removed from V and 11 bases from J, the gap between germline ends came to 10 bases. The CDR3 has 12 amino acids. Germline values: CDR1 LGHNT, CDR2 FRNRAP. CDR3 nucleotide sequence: TGTGCTAGTGGTAAGGTCTCTCCACCCCTCCACTTT. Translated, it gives CASGKVSPPLHF.

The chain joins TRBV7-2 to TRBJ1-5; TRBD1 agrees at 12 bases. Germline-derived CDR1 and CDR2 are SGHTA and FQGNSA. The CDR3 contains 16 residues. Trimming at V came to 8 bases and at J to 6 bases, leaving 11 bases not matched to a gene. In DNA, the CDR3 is TGTGCCAGCGGATTTACCGGGACAGGGGGCGGTCAGCCCCAGCATTTT. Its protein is CASGFTGTGGGQPQHF.

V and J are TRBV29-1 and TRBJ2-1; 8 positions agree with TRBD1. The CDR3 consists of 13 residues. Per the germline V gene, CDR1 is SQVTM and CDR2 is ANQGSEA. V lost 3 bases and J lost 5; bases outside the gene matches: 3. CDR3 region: CSVETGEDNEQFF. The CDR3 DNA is TGCAGCGTTGAGACAGGGGAAGACAATGAGCAGTTCTTC.

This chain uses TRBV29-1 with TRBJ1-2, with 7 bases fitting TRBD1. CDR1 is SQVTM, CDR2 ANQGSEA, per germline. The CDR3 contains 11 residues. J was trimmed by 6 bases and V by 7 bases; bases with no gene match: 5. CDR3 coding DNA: TGCAGCGCGGGGACAGAAGATGGCTACACCTTC. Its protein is CSAGTEDGYTF.

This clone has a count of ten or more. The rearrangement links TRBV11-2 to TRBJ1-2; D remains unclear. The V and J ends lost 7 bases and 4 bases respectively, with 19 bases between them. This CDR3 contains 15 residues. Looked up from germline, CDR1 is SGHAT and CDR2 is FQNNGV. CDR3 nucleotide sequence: TGTGCCAGCACCCAAAGAGGTGGAGAAACCTATGGCTACACCTTC. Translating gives CASTQRGGETYGYTF.

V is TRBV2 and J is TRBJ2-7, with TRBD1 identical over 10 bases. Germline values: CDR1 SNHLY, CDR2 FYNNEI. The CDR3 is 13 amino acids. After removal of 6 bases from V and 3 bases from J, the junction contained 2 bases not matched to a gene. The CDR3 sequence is CASRWTGGYEQYF. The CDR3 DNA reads TGTGCCAGCAGGTGGACAGGGGGCTACGAGCAGTACTTC.

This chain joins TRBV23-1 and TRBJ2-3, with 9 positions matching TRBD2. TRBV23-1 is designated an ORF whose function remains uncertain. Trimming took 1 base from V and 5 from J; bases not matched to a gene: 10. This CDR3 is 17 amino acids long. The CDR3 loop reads CASSQWRAGGPVDTQYF. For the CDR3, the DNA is TGCGCCAGCAGTCAATGGAGGGCGGGGGGGCCGGTAGATACGCAGTATTTT.

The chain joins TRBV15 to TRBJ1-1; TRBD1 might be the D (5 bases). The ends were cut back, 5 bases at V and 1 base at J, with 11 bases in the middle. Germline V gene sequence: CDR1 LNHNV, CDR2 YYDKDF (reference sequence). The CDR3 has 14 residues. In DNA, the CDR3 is TGTGCCACCAGCCGTCAGGGAGGGAACACTGAAGCTTTCTTT. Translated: CATSRQGGNTEAFF.

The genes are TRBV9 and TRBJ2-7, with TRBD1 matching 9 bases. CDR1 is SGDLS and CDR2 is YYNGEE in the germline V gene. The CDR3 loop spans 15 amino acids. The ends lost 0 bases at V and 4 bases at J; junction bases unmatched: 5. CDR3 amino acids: CASSVAFGTGYEQYF. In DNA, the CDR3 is TGTGCCAGCAGCGTAGCTTTTGGGACAGGGTACGAGCAGTACTTC.

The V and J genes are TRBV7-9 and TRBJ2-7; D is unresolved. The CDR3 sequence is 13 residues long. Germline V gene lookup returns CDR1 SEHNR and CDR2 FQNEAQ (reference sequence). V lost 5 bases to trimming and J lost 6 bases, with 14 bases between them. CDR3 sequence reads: CASSPHLTGEQYF. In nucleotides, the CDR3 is TGTGCCAGCAGCCCTCACCTAACTGGCGAGCAGTACTTC.

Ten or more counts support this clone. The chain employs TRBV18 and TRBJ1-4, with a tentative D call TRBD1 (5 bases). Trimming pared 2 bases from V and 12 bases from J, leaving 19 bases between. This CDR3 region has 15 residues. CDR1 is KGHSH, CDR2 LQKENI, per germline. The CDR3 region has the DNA TGTGCCAGCTCACCAAGACAGCCAGGGACTGGGGAACTGTTTTTT. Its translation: CASSPRQPGTGELFF.

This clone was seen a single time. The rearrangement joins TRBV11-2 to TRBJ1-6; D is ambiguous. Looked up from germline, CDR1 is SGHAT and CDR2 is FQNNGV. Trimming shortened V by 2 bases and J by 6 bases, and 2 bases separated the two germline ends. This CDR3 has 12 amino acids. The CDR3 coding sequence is TGTGCCAGCAGCTTACCTAATTCACCCCTCCACTTT. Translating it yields CASSLPNSPLHF.

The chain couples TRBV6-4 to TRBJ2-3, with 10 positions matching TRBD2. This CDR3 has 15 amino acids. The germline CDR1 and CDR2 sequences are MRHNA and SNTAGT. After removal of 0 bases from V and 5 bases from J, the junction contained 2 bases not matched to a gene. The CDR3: CASSDSERGGDTQYF. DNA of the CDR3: TGTGCCAGCAGTGACTCGGAGCGGGGGGGAGATACGCAGTATTTT.

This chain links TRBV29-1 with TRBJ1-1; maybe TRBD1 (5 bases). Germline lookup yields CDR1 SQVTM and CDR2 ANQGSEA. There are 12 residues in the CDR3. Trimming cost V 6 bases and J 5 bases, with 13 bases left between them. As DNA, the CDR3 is TGCAGCGTGAGGAGGGGTGGAACTGAAGCTTTCTTT. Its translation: CSVRRGGTEAFF.

CDR3: CASRSFSGNSPLHF. CDR3 DNA sequence: TGTGCCAGCAGATCCTTTTCGGGGAATTCACCCCTCCACTTT. The rearrangement links TRBV7-9 to TRBJ1-6; D unresolved. Trimming took off 6 bases at V and 7 bases at J, with 13 bases between the two ends. This CDR3 is built from 14 residues. The germline V gene encodes CDR1 SEHNR and CDR2 FQNEAQ (reference sequence). Full variable domain (rest looked up from reference TRBV7-9 and TRBJ1-6): DTGVSQNPRHKITKRGQNVTFRCDPISEHNRLYWYRQTLGQGPEFLTYFQNEAQLEKSRLLSDRFSAERPKGSFSTLEIQRTEQGDSAMYLCASRSFSGNSPLHFGNGTRLTVT.

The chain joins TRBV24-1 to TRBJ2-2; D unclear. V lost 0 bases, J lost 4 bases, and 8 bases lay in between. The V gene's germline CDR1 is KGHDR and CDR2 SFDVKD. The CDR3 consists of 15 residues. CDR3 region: CATSDLGGTTGELFF. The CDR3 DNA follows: TGTGCCACCAGTGATTTGGGCGGAACCACCGGGGAGCTGTTTTTT.

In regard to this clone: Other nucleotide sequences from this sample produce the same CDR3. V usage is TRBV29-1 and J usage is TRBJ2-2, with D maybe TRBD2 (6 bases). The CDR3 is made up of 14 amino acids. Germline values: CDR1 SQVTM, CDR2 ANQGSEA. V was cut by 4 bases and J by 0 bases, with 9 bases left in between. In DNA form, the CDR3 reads TGCAGCGTTGGGTCGGGGGCGAACACCGGGGAGCTGTTTTTT. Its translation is CSVGSGANTGELFF.

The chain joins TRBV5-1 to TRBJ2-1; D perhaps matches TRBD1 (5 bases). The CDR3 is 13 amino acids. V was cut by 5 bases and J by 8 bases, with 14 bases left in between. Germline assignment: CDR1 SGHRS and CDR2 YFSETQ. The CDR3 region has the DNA TGCGCCAGCAGTAGCAGGGTGTCCGATGAGCAGTTCTTC. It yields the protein CASSSRVSDEQFF.